The present TCR beta chain was sequenced within a study of blood T cell repertoires in COVID-19. Study summary: Sites across the United States, Italy and Spain contributed samples from acute and convalescent COVID-19. The cDNA or gDNA used as material had been derived from T cells, B-cell-depleted T cells, or PBMCs.

As originally analysed: Estimation of nucleated cell counts was performed using reference gene primer amplification. This table comes from immunoSEQ multiplex PCR, and its TCRdb copy is limited to in-frame clones, with some not included. V, J and clone size are those of that table, while D and trimming were read from the DNA. In the table there are 80,000 to 95,000 clones, around three quarters of which are singletons. Only a few counts were recorded for this clone. The receptor was derived from a woman aged 50 to 60 with acute or convalescent COVID-19. Source material: peripheral blood.

The CDR3 sequence: CASSLAGFDEKLFF. In DNA form, the CDR3 reads TGTGCCAGCTCGTTGGCGGGGTTTGACGAAAAACTGTTTTTT. The rearrangement joins TRBV18 to TRBJ1-4; D not resolved. V was shortened by 6 bases and J by 8 bases, with 16 bases between the two germline ends. Germline CDR1 and CDR2: KGHSH and LQKENI. The CDR3 has 14 amino acids.